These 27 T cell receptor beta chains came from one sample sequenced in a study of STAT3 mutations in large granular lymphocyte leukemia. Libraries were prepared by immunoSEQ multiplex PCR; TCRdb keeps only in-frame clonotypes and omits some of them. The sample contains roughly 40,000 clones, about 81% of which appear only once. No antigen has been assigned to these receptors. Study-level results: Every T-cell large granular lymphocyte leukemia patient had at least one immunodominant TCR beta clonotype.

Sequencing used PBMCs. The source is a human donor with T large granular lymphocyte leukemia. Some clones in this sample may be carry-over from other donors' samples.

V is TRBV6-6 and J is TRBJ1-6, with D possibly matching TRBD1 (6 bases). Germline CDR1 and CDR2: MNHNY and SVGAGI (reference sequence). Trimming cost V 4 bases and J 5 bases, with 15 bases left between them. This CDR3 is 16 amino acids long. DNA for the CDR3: TGTGCCAGCAGTTTTACAGGGATCCCTCATAATTCACCCCTCCACTTT. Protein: CASSFTGIPHNSPLHF.

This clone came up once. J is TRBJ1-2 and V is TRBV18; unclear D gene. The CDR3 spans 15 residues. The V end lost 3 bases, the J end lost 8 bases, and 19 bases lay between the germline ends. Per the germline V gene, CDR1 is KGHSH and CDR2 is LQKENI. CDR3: CASSPTGEGAGGYTF. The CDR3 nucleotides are TGTGCCAGCTCACCGACCGGTGAGGGCGCTGGAGGCTACACCTTC.

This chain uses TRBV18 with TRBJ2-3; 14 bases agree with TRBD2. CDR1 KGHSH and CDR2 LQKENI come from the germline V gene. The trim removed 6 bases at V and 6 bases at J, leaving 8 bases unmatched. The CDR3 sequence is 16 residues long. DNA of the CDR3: TGTGCCAGCTCCTGGACTAGCGGGGGGCGCGAGGATACGCAGTATTTT. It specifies CASSWTSGGREDTQYF.

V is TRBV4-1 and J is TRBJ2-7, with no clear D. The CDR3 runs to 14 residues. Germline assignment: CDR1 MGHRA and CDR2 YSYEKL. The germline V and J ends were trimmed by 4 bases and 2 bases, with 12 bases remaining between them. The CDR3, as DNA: TGCGCCAGCAGCCCCACGGGTGGGACCTACGAGCAGTACTTC. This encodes CASSPTGGTYEQYF.

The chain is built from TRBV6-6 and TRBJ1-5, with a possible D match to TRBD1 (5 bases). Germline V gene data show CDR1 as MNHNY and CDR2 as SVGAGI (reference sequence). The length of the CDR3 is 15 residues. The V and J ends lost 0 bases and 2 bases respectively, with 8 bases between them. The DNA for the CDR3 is TGTGCCAGCAGTTACTCACAGACAGGCAATCAGCCCCAGCATTTT. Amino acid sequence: CASSYSQTGNQPQHF.

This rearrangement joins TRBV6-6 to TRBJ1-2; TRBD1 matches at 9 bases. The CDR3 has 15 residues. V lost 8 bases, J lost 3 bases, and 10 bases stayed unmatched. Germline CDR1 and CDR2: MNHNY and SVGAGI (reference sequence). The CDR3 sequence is CASFEPRDRDYGYTF. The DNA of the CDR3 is TGTGCCAGCTTCGAACCCCGGGACAGGGACTATGGCTACACCTTC.

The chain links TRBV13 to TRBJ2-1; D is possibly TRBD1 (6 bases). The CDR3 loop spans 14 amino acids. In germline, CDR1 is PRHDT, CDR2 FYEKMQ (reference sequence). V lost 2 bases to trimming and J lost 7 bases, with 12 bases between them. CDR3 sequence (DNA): TGTGCCAGCAGCTTATTACAGGGCGATAATGAGCAGTTCTTC. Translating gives CASSLLQGDNEQFF. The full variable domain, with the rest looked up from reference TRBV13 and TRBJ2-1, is AAGVIQSPRHLIKEKRETATLKCYPIPRHDTVYWYQQGPGQDPQFLISFYEKMQSDKGSIPDRFSAQQFSDYHSELNMSSLELGDSALYFCASSLLQGDNEQFFGPGTRLTVL.

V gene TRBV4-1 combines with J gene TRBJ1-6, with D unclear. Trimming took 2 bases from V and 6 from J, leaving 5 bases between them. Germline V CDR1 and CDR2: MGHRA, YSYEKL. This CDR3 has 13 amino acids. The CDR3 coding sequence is TGCGCCAGCAGCCAACACGGTAATTCACCCCTCCACTTT. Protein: CASSQHGNSPLHF.

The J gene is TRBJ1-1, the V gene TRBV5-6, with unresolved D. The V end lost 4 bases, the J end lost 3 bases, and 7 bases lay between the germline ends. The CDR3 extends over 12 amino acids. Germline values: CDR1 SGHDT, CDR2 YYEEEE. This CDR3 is CASSQTYTEAFF. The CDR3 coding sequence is TGTGCCAGCAGCCAGACCTACACTGAAGCTTTCTTT.

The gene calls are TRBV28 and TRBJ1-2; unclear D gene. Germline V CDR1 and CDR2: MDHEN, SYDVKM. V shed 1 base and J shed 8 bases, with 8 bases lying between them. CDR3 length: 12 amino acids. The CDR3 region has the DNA TGTGCCAGCAGTTTATCCCTATACGGCTACACCTTC. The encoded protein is CASSLSLYGYTF.

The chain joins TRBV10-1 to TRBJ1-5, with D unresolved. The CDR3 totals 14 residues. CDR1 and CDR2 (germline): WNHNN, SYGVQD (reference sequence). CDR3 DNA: TGCGGGGAATCTCCCCATTCCCTTGGGTCGCCCCAGCATTTT. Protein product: CGESPHSLGSPQHF.

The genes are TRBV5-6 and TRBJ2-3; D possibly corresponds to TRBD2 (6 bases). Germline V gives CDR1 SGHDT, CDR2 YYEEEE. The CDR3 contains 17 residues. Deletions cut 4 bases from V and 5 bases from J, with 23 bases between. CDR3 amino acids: CASSRGSELPRRDTQYF. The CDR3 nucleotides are TGTGCCAGCAGCCGGGGGTCCGAGCTTCCTCGGCGAGATACGCAGTATTTT.

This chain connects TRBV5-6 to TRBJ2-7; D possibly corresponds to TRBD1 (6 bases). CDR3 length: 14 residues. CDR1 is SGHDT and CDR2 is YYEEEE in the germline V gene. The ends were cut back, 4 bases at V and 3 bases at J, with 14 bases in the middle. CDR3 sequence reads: CASSNGQSYYEQYF. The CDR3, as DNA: TGTGCCAGCAGCAATGGACAGAGCTACTACGAGCAGTACTTC.

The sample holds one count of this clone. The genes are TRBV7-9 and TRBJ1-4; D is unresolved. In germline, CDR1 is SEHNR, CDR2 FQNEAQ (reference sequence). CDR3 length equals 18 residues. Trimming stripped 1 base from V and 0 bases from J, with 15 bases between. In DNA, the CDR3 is TGTGCCAGCAGCTTAGAGCCGCAGTCGGGTGCAACTAATGAAAAACTGTTTTTT. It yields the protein CASSLEPQSGATNEKLFF.

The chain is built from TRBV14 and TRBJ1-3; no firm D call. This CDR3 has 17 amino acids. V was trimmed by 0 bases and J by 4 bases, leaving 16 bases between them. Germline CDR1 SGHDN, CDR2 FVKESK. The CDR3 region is CASSQDRPGLIGNTIYF. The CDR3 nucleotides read TGTGCCAGCAGCCAAGATCGTCCGGGGTTGATCGGAAACACCATATATTTT.

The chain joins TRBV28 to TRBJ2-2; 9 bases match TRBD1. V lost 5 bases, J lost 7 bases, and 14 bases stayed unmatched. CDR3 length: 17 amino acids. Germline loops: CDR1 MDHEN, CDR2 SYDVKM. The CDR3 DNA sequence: TGTGCCAGCAGTCAATTCCCGGACAGGGGTGGGATCGGGGAGCTGTTTTTT. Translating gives CASSQFPDRGGIGELFF.

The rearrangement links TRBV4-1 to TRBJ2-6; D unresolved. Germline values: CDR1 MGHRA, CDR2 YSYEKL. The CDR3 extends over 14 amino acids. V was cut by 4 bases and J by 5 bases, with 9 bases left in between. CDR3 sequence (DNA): TGCGCCAGCAGCCCTCAATCTCGGGCCAACGTCCTGACTTTC. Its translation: CASSPQSRANVLTF.

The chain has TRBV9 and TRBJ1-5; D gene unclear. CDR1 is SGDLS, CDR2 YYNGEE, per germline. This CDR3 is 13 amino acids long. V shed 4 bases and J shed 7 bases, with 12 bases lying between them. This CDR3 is CASSPKPGQPQHF. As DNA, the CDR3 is TGTGCCAGCAGCCCCAAACCGGGGCAGCCCCAGCATTTT.

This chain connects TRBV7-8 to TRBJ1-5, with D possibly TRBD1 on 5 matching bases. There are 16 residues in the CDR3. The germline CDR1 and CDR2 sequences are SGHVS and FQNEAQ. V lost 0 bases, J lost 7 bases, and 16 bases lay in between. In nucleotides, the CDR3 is TGTGCCAGCAGCTTAGCGCACACCGGGGCGGGGCAGCCCCAGCATTTT. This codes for CASSLAHTGAGQPQHF.

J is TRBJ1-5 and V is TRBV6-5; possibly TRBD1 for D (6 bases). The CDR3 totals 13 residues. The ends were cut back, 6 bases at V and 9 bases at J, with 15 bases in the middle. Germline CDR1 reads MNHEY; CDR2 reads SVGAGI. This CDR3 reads CASRWGPNGPQHF. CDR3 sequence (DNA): TGTGCCAGCAGATGGGGGCCGAATGGGCCCCAGCATTTT.

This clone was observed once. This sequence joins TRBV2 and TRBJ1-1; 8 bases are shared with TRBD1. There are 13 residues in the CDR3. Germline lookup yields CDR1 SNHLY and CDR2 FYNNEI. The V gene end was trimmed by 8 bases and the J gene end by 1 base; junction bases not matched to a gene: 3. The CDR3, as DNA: TGTGCCAGCCCGACAGGGGCGAACACTGAAGCTTTCTTT. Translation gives CASPTGANTEAFF.

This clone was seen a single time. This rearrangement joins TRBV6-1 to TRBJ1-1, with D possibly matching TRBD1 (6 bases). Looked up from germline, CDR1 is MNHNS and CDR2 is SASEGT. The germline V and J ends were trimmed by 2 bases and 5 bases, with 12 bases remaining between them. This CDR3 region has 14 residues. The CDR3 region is CASSETGPWTEAFF. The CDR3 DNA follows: TGTGCCAGCAGTGAAACAGGGCCGTGGACTGAAGCTTTCTTT.

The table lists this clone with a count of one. The CDR3 loop reads CASRQGAYYGYTF. The CDR3 DNA sequence: TGCGCCAGCCGACAGGGGGCTTACTATGGCTACACCTTC. The rearrangement links TRBV10-2 to TRBJ1-2; 10 positions match TRBD1. With 8 bases clipped from V and 3 bases from J, the junction kept 3 bases outside the gene matches. The germline V gene has CDR1 WSHSY and CDR2 SAAADI. This CDR3 has 13 residues.

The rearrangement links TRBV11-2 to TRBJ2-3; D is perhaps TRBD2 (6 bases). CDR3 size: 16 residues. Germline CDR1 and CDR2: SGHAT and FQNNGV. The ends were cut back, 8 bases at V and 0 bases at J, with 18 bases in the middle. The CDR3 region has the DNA TGTGCCAGCTCAAAAGGACTATCCTTTAGCACAGATACGCAGTATTTT. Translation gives CASSKGLSFSTDTQYF.

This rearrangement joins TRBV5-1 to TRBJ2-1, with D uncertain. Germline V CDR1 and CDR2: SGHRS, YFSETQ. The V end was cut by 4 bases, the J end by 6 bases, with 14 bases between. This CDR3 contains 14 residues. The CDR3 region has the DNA TGCGCCAGCAGCCAGACTCCCCCGGTCAATGAGCAGTTCTTC. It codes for CASSQTPPVNEQFF.

The CDR3 loop reads CAWSVYNEQFF. CDR3 DNA sequence: TGTGCCTGGAGCGTATACAATGAGCAGTTCTTC. This chain connects TRBV30 to TRBJ2-1; D not resolved. The V end was cut by 3 bases, the J end by 4 bases, with 4 bases between. CDR1 is GTSNPN and CDR2 is SVGIG in the germline V gene (reference sequence). The CDR3 is made up of 11 amino acids.

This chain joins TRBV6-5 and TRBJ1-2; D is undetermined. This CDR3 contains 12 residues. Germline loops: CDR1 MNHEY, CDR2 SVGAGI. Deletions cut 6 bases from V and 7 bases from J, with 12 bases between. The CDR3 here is CASRLDRGGYTF. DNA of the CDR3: TGTGCCAGCAGACTTGATCGGGGTGGCTACACCTTC.